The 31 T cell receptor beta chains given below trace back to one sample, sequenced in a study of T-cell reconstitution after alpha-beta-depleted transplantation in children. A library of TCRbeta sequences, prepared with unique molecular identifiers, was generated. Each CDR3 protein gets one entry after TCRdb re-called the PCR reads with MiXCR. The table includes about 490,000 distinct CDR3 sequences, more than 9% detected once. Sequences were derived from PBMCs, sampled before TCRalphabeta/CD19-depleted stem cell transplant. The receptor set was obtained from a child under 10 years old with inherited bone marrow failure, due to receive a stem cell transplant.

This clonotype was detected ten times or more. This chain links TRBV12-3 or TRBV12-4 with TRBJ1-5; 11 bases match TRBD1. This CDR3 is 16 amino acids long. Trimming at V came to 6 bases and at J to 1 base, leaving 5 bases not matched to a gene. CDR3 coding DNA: TGTGCCAGCAGCCCCCGGGACAGGGGGAGCAATCAGCCCCAGCATTTT. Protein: CASSPRDRGSNQPQHF.

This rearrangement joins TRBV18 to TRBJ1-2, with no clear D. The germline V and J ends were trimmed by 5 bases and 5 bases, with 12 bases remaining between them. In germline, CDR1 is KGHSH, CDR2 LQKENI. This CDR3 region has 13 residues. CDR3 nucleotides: TGTGCCAGCTCAGAGTCTGGCCTATATGGCTACACCTTC. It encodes CASSESGLYGYTF.

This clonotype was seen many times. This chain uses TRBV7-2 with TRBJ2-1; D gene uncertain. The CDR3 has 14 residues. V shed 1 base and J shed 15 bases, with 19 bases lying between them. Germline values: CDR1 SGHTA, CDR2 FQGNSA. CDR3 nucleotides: TGTGCCAGCAGCTTAGGTCTCGCCGACGGTAATCCGTTCTTC. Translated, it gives CASSLGLADGNPFF.

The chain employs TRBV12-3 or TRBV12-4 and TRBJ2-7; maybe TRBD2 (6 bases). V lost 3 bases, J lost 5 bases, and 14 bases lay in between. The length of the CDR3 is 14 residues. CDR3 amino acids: CASSFGGSVNEQYF. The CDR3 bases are TGTGCCAGCAGTTTTGGGGGGAGTGTCAACGAGCAGTACTTC.

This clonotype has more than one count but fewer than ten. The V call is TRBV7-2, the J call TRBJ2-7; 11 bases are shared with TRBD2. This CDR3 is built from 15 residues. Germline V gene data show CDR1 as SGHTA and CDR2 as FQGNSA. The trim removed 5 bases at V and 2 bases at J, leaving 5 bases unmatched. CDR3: CASSLLAGATYEQYF. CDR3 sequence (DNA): TGTGCCAGCAGCCTACTAGCGGGGGCAACCTACGAGCAGTACTTC.

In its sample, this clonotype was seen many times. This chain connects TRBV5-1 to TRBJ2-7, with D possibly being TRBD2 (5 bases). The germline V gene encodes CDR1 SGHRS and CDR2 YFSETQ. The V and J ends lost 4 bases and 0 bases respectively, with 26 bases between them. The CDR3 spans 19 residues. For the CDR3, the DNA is TGCGCCAGCAGCCCGCGTGGGGTTGGGGTGGGAGCGCTCTCCTACGAGCAGTACTTC. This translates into CASSPRGVGVGALSYEQYF.

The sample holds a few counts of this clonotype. CDR3 coding DNA: TGCAGTGCTAAACTAGGAACAGGGGCTAGCTACACCTTC. This sequence encodes CSAKLGTGASYTF. The gene calls are TRBV20-1 and TRBJ1-2; 7 positions agree with TRBD1. This CDR3 spans 13 amino acids. J was trimmed by 9 bases and V by 4 bases; bases with no gene match: 11. Germline CDR1 and CDR2: DFQATT and SNEGSKA (reference sequence).

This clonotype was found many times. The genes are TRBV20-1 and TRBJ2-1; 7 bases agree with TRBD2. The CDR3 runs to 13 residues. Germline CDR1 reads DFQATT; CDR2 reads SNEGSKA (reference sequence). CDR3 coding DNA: TGCAGCGCCGGCGGGAGCTCCTACAATGAGCAGTTCTTC. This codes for CSAGGSSYNEQFF.

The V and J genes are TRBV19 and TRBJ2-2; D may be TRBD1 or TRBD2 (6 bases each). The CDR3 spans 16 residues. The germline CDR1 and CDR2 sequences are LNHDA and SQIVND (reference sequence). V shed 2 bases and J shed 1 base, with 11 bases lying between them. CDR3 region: CASSIKGGGNTGELFF. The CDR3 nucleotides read TGTGCCAGTAGTATAAAGGGGGGAGGGAACACCGGGGAGCTGTTTTTT.

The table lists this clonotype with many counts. The CDR3 here is CSARVAWDSYYEQYF. CDR3 DNA sequence: TGCAGTGCTAGAGTCGCTTGGGACAGTTACTACGAGCAGTACTTC. V usage is TRBV20-1 and J usage is TRBJ2-7; the match to TRBD1 covers 7 bases. CDR3 length: 15 amino acids. The V gene's germline CDR1 is DFQATT and CDR2 SNEGSKA (reference sequence). Trimming at V came to 1 base and at J to 3 bases, leaving 9 bases not matched to a gene.

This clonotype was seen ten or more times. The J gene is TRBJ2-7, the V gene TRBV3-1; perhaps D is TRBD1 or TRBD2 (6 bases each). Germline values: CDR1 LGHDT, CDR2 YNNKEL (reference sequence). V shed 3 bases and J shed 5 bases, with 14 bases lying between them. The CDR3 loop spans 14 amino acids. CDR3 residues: CASSQNGGPDEQYF. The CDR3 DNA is TGTGCCAGCAGCCAGAATGGGGGGCCGGACGAGCAGTACTTC.

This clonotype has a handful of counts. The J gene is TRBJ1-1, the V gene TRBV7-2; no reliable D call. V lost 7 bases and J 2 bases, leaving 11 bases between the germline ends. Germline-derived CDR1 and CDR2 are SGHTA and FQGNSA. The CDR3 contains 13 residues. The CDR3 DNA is TGTGCCAGCATCGGGGTCCCTAACACTGAAGCTTTCTTT. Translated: CASIGVPNTEAFF.

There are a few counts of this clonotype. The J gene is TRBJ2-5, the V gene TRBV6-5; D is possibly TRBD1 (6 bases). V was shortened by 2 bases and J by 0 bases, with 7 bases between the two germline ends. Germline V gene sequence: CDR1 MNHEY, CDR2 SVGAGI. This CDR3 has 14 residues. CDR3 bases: TGTGCCAGCAGTTACCCAGGGGACCAAGAGACCCAGTACTTC. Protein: CASSYPGDQETQYF.

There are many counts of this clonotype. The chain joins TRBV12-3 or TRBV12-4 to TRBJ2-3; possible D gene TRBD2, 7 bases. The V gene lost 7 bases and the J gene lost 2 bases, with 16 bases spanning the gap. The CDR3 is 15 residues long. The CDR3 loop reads CASTLSGGLTDTQYF. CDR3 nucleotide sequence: TGTGCCAGCACCCTCTCCGGGGGGCTCACAGATACGCAGTATTTT.

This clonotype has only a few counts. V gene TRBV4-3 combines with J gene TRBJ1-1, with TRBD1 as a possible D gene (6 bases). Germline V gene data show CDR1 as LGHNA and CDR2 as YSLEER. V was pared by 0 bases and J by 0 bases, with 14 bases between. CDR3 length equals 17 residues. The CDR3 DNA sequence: TGCGCCAGCAGCCAAGATTTCTGGCGGGACATGAACACTGAAGCTTTCTTT. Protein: CASSQDFWRDMNTEAFF.

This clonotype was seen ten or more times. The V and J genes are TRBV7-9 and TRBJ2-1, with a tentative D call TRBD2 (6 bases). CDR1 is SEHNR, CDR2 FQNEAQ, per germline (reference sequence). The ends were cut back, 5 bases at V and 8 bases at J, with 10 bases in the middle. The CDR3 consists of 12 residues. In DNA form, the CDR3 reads TGTGCCAGCAGCCCGCCGGGGGATGAGCAGTTCTTC. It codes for CASSPPGDEQFF.

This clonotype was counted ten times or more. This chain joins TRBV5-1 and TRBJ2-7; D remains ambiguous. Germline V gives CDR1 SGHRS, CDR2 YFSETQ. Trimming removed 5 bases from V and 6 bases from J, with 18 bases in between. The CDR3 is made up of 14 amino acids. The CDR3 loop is CASRIGGLGPEQYF. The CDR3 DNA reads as TGCGCCAGCAGGATCGGTGGTCTTGGCCCCGAGCAGTACTTC.

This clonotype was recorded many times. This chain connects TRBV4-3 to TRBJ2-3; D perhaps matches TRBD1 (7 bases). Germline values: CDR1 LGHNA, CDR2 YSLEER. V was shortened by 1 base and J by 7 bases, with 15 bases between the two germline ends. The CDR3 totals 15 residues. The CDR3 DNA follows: TGCGCCAGCAGCCAAGGCCCCAGGGGGGACTATACGCAGTATTTT. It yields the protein CASSQGPRGDYTQYF.

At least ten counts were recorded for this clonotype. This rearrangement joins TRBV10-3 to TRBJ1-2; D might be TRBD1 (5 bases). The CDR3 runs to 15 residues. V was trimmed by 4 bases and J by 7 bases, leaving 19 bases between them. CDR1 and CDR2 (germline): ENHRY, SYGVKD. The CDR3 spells CAISGDGGKFFGYTF. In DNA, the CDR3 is TGTGCCATCAGTGGGGACGGGGGAAAGTTTTTTGGCTACACCTTC.

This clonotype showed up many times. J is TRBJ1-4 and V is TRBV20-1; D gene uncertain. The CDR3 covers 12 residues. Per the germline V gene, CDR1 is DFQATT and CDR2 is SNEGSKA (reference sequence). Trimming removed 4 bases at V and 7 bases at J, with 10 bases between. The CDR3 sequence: CSATRTVEKLFF. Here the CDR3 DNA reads TGCAGTGCTACACGGACGGTTGAAAAACTGTTTTTT.

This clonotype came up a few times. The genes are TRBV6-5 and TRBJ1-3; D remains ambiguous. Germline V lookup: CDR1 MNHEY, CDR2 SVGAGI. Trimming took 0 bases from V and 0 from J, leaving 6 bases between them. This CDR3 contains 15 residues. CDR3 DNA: TGTGCCAGCAGTTACTCGGCCAGCTCTGGAAACACCATATATTTT. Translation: CASSYSASSGNTIYF.

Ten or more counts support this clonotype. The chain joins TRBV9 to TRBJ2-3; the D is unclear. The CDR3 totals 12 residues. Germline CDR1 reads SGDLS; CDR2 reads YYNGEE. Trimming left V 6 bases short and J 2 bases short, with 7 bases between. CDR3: CASNPITDTQYF. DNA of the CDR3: TGTGCCAGCAACCCCATCACAGATACGCAGTATTTT.

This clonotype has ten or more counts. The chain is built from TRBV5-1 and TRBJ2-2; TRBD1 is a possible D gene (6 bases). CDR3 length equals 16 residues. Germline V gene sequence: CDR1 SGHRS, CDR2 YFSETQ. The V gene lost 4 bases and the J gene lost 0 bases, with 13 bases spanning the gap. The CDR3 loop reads CASSPHRDPNTGELFF. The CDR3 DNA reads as TGCGCCAGCAGCCCACACAGGGATCCGAACACCGGGGAGCTGTTTTTT. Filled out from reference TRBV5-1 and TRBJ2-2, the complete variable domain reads KAGVTQTPRYLIKTRGQQVTLSCSPISGHRSVSWYQQTPGQGLQFLFEYFSETQRNKGNFPGRFSGRQFSNSRSEMNVSTLELGDSALYLCASSPHRDPNTGELFFGEGSRLTVL.

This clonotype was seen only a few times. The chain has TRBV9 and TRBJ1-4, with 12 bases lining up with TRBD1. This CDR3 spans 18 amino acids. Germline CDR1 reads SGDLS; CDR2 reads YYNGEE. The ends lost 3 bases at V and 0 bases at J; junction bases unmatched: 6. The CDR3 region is CASSGGTGGGATNEKLFF. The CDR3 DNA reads TGTGCCAGCAGCGGAGGGACAGGGGGCGGTGCAACTAATGAAAAACTGTTTTTT.

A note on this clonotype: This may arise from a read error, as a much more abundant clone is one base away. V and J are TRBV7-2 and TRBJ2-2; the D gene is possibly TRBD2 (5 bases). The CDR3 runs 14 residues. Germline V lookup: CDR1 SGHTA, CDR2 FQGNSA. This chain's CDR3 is CASSLRVYTGELIF. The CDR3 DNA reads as TGTGCCAGCAGCTTACGGGTATATACCGGGGAGCTGATTTTT.

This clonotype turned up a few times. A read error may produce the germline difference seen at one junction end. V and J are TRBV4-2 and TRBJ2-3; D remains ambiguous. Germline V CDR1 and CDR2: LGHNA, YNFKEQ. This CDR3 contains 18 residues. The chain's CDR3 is CANSQLHIYFSVTDTQYF. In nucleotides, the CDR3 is TGTGCCAACAGCCAACTCCATATTTACTTTTCCGTTACAGATACGCAGTATTTT.

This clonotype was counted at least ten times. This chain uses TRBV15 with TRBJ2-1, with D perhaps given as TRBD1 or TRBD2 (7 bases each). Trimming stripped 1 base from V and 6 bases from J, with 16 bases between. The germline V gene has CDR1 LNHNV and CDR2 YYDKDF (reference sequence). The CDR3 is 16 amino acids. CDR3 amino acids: CATSRASGGAVNEQFF. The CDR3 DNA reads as TGTGCCACCAGCAGAGCTTCAGGGGGGGCCGTCAATGAGCAGTTCTTC. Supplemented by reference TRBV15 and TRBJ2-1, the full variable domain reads DAMVIQNPRYQVTQFGKPVTLSCSQTLNHNVMYWYQQKSSQAPKLLFHYYDKDFNNEADTPDNFQSRRPNTSFCFLDIRSPGLGDTAMYLCATSRASGGAVNEQFFGPGTRLTVL.

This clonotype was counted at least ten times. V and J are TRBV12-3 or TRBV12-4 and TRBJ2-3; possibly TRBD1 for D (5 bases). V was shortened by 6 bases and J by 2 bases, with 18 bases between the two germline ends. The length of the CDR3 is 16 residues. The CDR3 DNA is TGTGCCAGCAGCCCCCGGCTAGAAGGGGTCACAGATACGCAGTATTTT. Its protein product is CASSPRLEGVTDTQYF.

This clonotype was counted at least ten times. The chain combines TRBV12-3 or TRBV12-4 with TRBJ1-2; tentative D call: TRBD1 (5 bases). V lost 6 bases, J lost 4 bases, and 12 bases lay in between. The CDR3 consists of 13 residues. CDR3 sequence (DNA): TGTGCCAGCAGCACGGGACGGATCTATGGCTACACCTTC. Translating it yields CASSTGRIYGYTF.

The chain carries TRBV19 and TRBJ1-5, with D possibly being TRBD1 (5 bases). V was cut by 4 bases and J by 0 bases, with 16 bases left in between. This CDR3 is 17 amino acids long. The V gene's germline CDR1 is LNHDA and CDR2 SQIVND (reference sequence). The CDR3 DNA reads TGTGCCAGTAGTACTGGACATGAGGAGATTAGCAATCAGCCCCAGCATTTT. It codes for CASSTGHEEISNQPQHF.

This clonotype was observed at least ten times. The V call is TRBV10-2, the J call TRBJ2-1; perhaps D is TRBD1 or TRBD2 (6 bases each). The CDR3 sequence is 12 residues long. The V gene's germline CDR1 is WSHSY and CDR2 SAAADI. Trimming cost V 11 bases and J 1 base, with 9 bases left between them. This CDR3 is CAGGRSYNEQFF. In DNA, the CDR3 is TGCGCCGGGGGGCGGTCCTACAATGAGCAGTTCTTC.